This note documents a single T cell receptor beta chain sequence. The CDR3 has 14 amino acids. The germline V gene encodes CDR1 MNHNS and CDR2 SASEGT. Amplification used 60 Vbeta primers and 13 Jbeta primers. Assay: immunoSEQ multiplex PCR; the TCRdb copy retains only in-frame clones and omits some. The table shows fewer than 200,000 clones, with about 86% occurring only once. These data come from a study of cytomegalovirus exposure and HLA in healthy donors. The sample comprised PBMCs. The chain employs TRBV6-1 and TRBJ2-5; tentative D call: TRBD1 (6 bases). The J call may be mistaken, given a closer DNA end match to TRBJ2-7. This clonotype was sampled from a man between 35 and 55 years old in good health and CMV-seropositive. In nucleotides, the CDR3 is TGTGCCAGCATCTGGGGGCCGGGCTCTTACGAGCAGTACTTC. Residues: CASIWGPGSYEQYF.